These 12 T cell receptor beta chains originate from one sample sequenced in a study of technical replicates of blood from a few donors. Assay: immunoSEQ multiplex PCR; the TCRdb copy retains only in-frame clones and omits some. The sample yields under 15,000 clones, roughly 92% seen once. The sequencing input was PBMCs. These receptors originate from a human donor in good health.

This chain connects TRBV19 to TRBJ2-5, with 9 bases identical to TRBD2. The CDR3 loop spans 15 amino acids. Germline V lookup: CDR1 LNHDA, CDR2 SQIVND (reference sequence). V dropped 3 bases and J dropped 4; count of bases not matched to a gene: 6. CDR3 sequence (DNA): TGTGCCAGTAGTATGGGGACTAGCCTCCGAGAGACCCAGTACTTC. This gives the protein CASSMGTSLRETQYF. Full variable domain (remainder filled in from reference TRBV19 and TRBJ2-5): DGGITQSPKYLFRKEGQNVTLSCEQNLNHDAMYWYRQDPGQGLRLIYYSQIVNDFQKGDIAEGYSVSREKKESFPLTVTSAQKNPTAFYLCASSMGTSLRETQYFGPGTRLLVL.

The rearrangement joins TRBV7-8 to TRBJ1-1, with a tentative D call TRBD1 (5 bases). CDR3 length equals 14 residues. Trimming stripped 3 bases from V and 6 bases from J, with 14 bases between. Germline assignment: CDR1 SGHVS and CDR2 FQNEAQ. The CDR3 bases are TGTGCCAGCAGCTTGGGACTTTCAGGCCCTGAAGCTTTCTTT. Its protein is CASSLGLSGPEAFF.

The gene calls are TRBV7-6 and TRBJ2-3, with 13 bases that match TRBD2. Losses at the gene ends were 2 bases for V and 5 bases for J; bases not matched to a gene: 7. The CDR3 sequence is 17 residues long. The germline V gene encodes CDR1 SGHVS and CDR2 FNYEAQ. CDR3 DNA sequence: TGTGCCAGCAGCTTATCCGGGACTAGCGGGATTGGAGATACGCAGTATTTT. It specifies CASSLSGTSGIGDTQYF.

The chain is built from TRBV7-9 and TRBJ2-5; 8 positions agree with TRBD1. The CDR3 is made up of 15 amino acids. V lost 6 bases and J lost 4; bases outside the gene matches: 10. Germline CDR1 is SEHNR and CDR2 is FQNEAQ (reference sequence). CDR3 protein: CASSPSAGGLETQYF. DNA of the CDR3: TGTGCCAGCAGTCCCAGTGCAGGGGGCCTAGAGACCCAGTACTTC.

The genes are TRBV7-6 and TRBJ2-7; D not certain. Germline lookup yields CDR1 SGHVS and CDR2 FNYEAQ. V was pared by 5 bases and J by 3 bases, with 11 bases between. This CDR3 region has 13 residues. The CDR3 coding sequence is TGTGCCAGCAGCCTAGGGCTCAACTACGAGCAGTACTTC. Encoded protein: CASSLGLNYEQYF. Using reference TRBV7-6 and TRBJ2-7 for the parts outside the CDR3, the full variable domain is GAGVSQSPRYKVTKRGQDVALRCDPISGHVSLYWYRQALGQGPEFLTYFNYEAQQDKSGLPNDRFSAERPEGSISTLTIQRTEQRDSAMYRCASSLGLNYEQYFGPGTRLTVT.

The rearrangement joins TRBV5-1 to TRBJ2-2; D remains ambiguous. V lost 1 base and J lost 4, with 11 bases in between. This CDR3 has 15 amino acids. Germline V CDR1 and CDR2: SGHRS, YFSETQ. The CDR3 protein is CASSLPGGSTGELFF. CDR3 DNA: TGCGCCAGCAGCTTGCCCGGTGGTAGCACCGGGGAGCTGTTTTTT.

CDR3 region: CASSFGQATGYTF. CDR3 bases: TGTGCCAGCAGTTTTGGACAGGCTACCGGCTACACCTTC. The rearrangement uses TRBV28 and TRBJ1-2; the match to TRBD1 covers 7 bases. This CDR3 contains 13 residues. CDR1 and CDR2 (germline): MDHEN, SYDVKM. The V and J ends lost 3 bases and 8 bases, in that order; junction bases with no gene match: 6.

This chain joins TRBV19 and TRBJ1-2; 7 bases agree with TRBD1. In germline, CDR1 is LNHDA, CDR2 SQIVND (reference sequence). The CDR3 runs to 15 residues. V lost 1 base and J lost 4; bases outside the gene matches: 6. DNA for the CDR3: TGTGCCAGTAGTATAGGTGGGACAGAAATCTATGGCTACACCTTC. Its protein product is CASSIGGTEIYGYTF.

This clone has more than one count but fewer than ten. The chain uses TRBV11-3 and TRBJ2-1; 7 nucleotides agree with TRBD2. Germline trimming cut 0 bases from V and 7 bases from J; bases unmatched to any gene: 15. Germline CDR1 SGHNT, CDR2 YENEEA. The CDR3 covers 18 residues. In DNA, the CDR3 is TGTGCCAGCAGCTTAGAGCAGTCCGGGACCGGGGGGTGGAATGAGCAGTTCTTC. This translates into CASSLEQSGTGGWNEQFF.

The V call is TRBV15, the J call TRBJ2-3, with TRBD2 matching over 9 bases. The CDR3 runs to 16 residues. Losses at the gene ends were 0 bases for V and 4 bases for J; bases not matched to a gene: 5. Germline CDR1 LNHNV, CDR2 YYDKDF (reference sequence). DNA for the CDR3: TGTGCCACCAGCAGAGAAGCGGGAGGACTATCAGATACGCAGTATTTT. It translates to CATSREAGGLSDTQYF.

In its sample, this clone was seen once. The CDR3 DNA reads as TGTGCCAGCAGTGGACAGGGGCAAAATCAGCCCCAGCATTTT. The encoded protein is CASSGQGQNQPQHF. The chain is built from TRBV6-1 and TRBJ1-5; 8 positions agree with TRBD1. The CDR3 loop spans 14 amino acids. The J segment lost 4 bases and the V segment lost 4 bases, leaving 3 bases of the junction unmatched. Germline-derived CDR1 and CDR2 are MNHNS and SASEGT.

The chain combines TRBV5-4 with TRBJ1-5; TRBD1 agrees at 10 bases. Trimming cost V 4 bases and J 5 bases; bases outside gene matches: 6. Germline V gives CDR1 SGHNT, CDR2 YYREEE (reference sequence). The CDR3 runs 15 residues. The DNA of the CDR3 is TGTGCCAGCAGCCTCGACAGGGGGCAGGATCAGCCCCAGCATTTT. This translates into CASSLDRGQDQPQHF. The entire variable domain, with the rest obtained from reference TRBV5-4 and TRBJ1-5, is as follows: ETGVTQSPTHLIKTRGQQVTLRCSSQSGHNTVSWYQQALGQGPQFIFQYYREEENGRGNFPPRFSGLQFPNYSSELNVNALELDDSALYLCASSLDRGQDQPQHFGDGTRLSIL.